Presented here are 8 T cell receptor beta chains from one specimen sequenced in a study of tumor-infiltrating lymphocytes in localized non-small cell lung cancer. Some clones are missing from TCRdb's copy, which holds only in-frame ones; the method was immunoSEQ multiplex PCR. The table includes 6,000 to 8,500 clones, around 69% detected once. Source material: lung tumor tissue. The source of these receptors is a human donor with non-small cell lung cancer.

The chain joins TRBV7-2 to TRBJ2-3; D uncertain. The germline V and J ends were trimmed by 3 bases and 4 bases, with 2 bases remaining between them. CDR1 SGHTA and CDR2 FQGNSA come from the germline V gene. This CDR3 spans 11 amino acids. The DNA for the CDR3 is TGTGCCAGCAGCTTGTCAGATACGCAGTATTTT. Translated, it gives CASSLSDTQYF.

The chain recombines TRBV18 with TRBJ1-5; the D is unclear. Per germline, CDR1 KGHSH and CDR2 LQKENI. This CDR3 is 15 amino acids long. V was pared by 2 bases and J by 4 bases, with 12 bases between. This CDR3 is CASSPRTTENQPQHF. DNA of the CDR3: TGTGCCAGCTCACCAAGGACGACCGAGAATCAGCCCCAGCATTTT. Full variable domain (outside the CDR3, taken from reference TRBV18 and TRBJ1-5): NAGVMQNPRHLVRRRGQEARLRCSPMKGHSHVYWYRQLPEEGLKFMVYLQKENIIDESGMPKERFSAEFPKEGPSILRIQQVVRGDSAAYFCASSPRTTENQPQHFGDGTRLSIL.

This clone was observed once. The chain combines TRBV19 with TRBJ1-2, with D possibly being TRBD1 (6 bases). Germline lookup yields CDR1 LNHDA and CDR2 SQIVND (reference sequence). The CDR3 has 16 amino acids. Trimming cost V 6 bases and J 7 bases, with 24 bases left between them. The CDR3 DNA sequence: TGTGCCAGTAGCAATTCCCGAACAGGGAGGCAGGGTGGCTACACCTTC. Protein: CASSNSRTGRQGGYTF.

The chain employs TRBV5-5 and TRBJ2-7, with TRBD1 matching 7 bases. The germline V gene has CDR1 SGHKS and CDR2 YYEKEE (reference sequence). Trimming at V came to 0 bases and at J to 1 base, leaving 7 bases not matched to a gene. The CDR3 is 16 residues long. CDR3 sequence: CASSLGFWDRSYEQYF. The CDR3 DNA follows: TGTGCCAGCAGCTTGGGTTTTTGGGACAGATCCTACGAGCAGTACTTC.

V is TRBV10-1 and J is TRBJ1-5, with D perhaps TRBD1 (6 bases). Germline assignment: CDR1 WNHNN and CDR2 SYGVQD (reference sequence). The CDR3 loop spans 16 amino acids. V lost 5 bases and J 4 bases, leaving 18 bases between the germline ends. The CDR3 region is CASSRLGRGVNQPQHF. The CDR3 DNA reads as TGCGCCAGCAGTCGGTTGGGCAGGGGAGTGAATCAGCCCCAGCATTTT.

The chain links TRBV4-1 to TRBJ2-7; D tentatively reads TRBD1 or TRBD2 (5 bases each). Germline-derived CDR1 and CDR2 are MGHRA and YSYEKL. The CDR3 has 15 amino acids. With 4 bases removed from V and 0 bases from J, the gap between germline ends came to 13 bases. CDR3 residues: CASSLRDVYSYEQYF. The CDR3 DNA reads TGCGCCAGCAGCCTTAGGGACGTATACTCCTACGAGCAGTACTTC.

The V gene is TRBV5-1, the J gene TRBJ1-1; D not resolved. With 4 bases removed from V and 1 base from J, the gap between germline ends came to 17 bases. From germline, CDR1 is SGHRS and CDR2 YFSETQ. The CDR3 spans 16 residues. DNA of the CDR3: TGCGCCAGCAGCAACAACCGGGCCTCAGGGAACACTGAAGCTTTCTTT. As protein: CASSNNRASGNTEAFF.

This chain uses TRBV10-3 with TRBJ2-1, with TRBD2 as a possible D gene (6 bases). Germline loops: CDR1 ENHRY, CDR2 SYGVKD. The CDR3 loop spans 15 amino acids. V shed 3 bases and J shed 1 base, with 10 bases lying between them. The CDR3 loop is CAISEGSGSYNEQFF. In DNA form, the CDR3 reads TGTGCCATCAGTGAAGGTAGCGGATCCTACAATGAGCAGTTCTTC.